These 6 T cell receptor beta chains were sequenced from one sample in a study of radiotherapy plus CTLA-4 blockade in lung cancer. Clones were read by immunoSEQ multiplex PCR, and TCRdb kept only the in-frame ones, dropping some. Of about 78,000 clones detected, 70% to 90% appear once; the ten largest clones hold around 0.8%. Sequences were derived from peripheral blood, sampled from a patient treated with radiotherapy plus ipilimumab. Receptors originate from a human donor with non-small cell lung cancer who had stable disease on radiotherapy plus ipilimumab.

V gene TRBV2 combines with J gene TRBJ1-5; 12 bases line up with TRBD1. There are 14 residues in the CDR3. From germline, CDR1 is SNHLY and CDR2 FYNNEI. With 6 bases clipped from V and 6 bases from J, the junction kept 3 bases outside the gene matches. CDR3 nucleotide sequence: TGTGCCAGCAGGGGACAGGGGGCAGGTCAGCCCCAGCATTTT. This gives the protein CASRGQGAGQPQHF. The full variable domain, with the rest looked up from reference TRBV2 and TRBJ1-5, is EPEVTQTPSHQVTQMGQEVILRCVPISNHLYFYWYRQILGQKVEFLVSFYNNEISEKSEIFDDQFSVERPDGSNFTLKIRSTKLEDSAMYFCASRGQGAGQPQHFGDGTRLSIL.

The chain uses TRBV6-6 and TRBJ1-3; TRBD1 matches at 8 bases. The CDR3 has 15 amino acids. Germline-derived CDR1 and CDR2 are MNHNY and SVGAGI (reference sequence). V shed 5 bases, J shed 2 bases, and the junction held 5 bases outside the gene matches. In DNA form, the CDR3 reads TGTGCCAGCAGTCGAGGGGGACAGGCTGGAAACACCATATATTTT. Translated: CASSRGGQAGNTIYF.

In its sample, this clone was seen a few times. V usage is TRBV29-1 and J usage is TRBJ1-2; possible D gene TRBD1, 5 bases. CDR3 size: 13 residues. V gave up 7 bases and J gave up 8 bases, with 20 bases separating them. The germline CDR1 and CDR2 sequences are SQVTM and ANQGSEA. CDR3 residues: CSGRAGSREGYTF. DNA of the CDR3: TGCAGCGGCCGTGCAGGGAGTAGAGAGGGCTACACCTTC. Full variable domain (rest looked up from reference TRBV29-1 and TRBJ1-2): SAVISQKPSRDICQRGTSLTIQCQVDSQVTMMFWYRQQPGQSLTLIATANQGSEATYESGFVIDKFPISRPNLTFSTLTVSNMSPEDSSIYLCSGRAGSREGYTFGSGTRLTVV.

The rearrangement links TRBV5-1 to TRBJ2-1; 8 bases agree with TRBD2. CDR3 length equals 15 residues. J gave up 8 bases and V 2 bases, and 9 bases lay outside the gene matches. The germline V gene has CDR1 SGHRS and CDR2 YFSETQ. In DNA, the CDR3 is TGCGCCAGCAGCTTAGCGGGGGCTCCCACCTATGAGCAGTTCTTC. This sequence encodes CASSLAGAPTYEQFF. Filled out from reference TRBV5-1 and TRBJ2-1, the complete variable domain reads KAGVTQTPRYLIKTRGQQVTLSCSPISGHRSVSWYQQTPGQGLQFLFEYFSETQRNKGNFPGRFSGRQFSNSRSEMNVSTLELGDSALYLCASSLAGAPTYEQFFGPGTRLTVL.

The CDR3 DNA reads as TGTGCCAGCAGCACCACCTACGAGCAGTACTTC. It codes for CASSTTYEQYF. J is TRBJ2-7 and V is TRBV7-8, with D hard to call. The V gene's germline CDR1 is SGHVS and CDR2 FQNEAQ. V was clipped by 5 bases and J by 2 bases, with 4 bases between them. This CDR3 region has 11 residues.

This clone has only one observation. The chain links TRBV11-2 to TRBJ2-7; TRBD2 matches 8 bases. The junction had 11 bases not matched to a gene; V was cut back by 1 base and J by 6 bases. Germline CDR1 SGHAT, CDR2 FQNNGV. The CDR3 totals 16 residues. The CDR3 DNA is TGTGCCAGCAGCTTAGTGGCAATGGGGACTAGTGGCGAGCAGTACTTC. Protein: CASSLVAMGTSGEQYF.